This is a list of T cell receptor beta chains from one sample in a study of blood T cells in healthy people across ages. A single record per CDR3 protein comes from TCRdb applying MiXCR to the 5' RACE reads. The sample contains more than 650,000 distinct CDR3 sequences, less than 70% of which appear only once. Sequenced: blood. The receptors derive from a man aged 80 or over in good health. CDR3s leave out the opening cysteine and the closing phenylalanine or tryptophan. Each record gives: V gene, D gene, J gene, CDR3 protein. A D gene is named only where the DNA matches it firmly.

>TRBV15|.|.
ATSRDPSSYNEQY
>TRBV3-1|.|TRBJ2-7
ASSQIGDHEQY
>TRBV29-1|.|TRBJ2-6
SPGLGANVLT
>TRBV19|.|TRBJ2-1
ASNPGLLFSYNEQF
>TRBV12-3/TRBV12-4|TRBD1|TRBJ1-2
ASSHGQEQSYT
>TRBV6-2/TRBV6-3|.|TRBJ2-4
ASRGSGENIQY
>TRBV4-1|TRBD2|.
ASSQEASGSHMVETQY
>TRBV14|TRBD2|TRBJ2-1
ASSPQTSGSLKF
>TRBV12-3/TRBV12-4|.|TRBJ1-1
ASRLLNTEAF
>TRBV11-2|.|.
ASSFQGSRETQY
>TRBV7-9|.|TRBJ1-1
ASSLGWTEAF
>TRBV27|TRBD1|TRBJ2-5
ASSPDTGDETQY
>TRBV6-5|TRBD1|TRBJ2-7
ASSYSTDRGEQY
>TRBV5-1|TRBD2|TRBJ2-1
ASSAGTSGTREQF
>TRBV7-8|TRBD2|TRBJ2-1
ASSPRLAGGMNEQF
>TRBV2|TRBD1|TRBJ1-2
ASSDGTEGGYT
>TRBV24-1|.|TRBJ2-3
ATSSGVKTDTQY
>TRBV6-2/TRBV6-3|.|.
ASSYSGGFYEQY
>TRBV29-1|TRBD1|TRBJ2-2
SVDPGQGFTGELF
>TRBV11-1|.|TRBJ2-5
ASSLGPSYQY
>TRBV10-3|.|TRBJ1-3
AISESGNTIY
>TRBV4-1|.|TRBJ2-7
ASSHAVGEQY
>TRBV5-5|TRBD1|TRBJ2-7
ASSFTGVNAEQY
>TRBV14|.|TRBJ2-3
ASSHGTRYTQY
>TRBV18|.|TRBJ2-7
ASSPRETRNFYEQY
>TRBV4-1|.|TRBJ2-7
ATMNRNEQY
>TRBV10-3|.|TRBJ2-5
AISGDFQGTQY
>TRBV3-1|.|TRBJ2-3
ASSQGRASTDTQY
>TRBV7-3|.|TRBJ2-3
ASSSATDTQY
>TRBV15|TRBD2|TRBJ2-7
ATSRDTSGIYEQY
>TRBV4-1|.|TRBJ1-4
ASSQIVQGGEKLF
>TRBV24-1|TRBD2|TRBJ2-1
ATSDLAGAKYNEQF
>TRBV27|TRBD2|TRBJ2-1
ASSAGLAGGPGNEQF
>TRBV5-1|.|.
ASSLDAGVRETQY
>TRBV29-1|.|TRBJ2-3
SVENGPWTDTQY
>TRBV20-1|TRBD2|TRBJ2-1
SAETSGKYNEQF
>TRBV2|TRBD2|TRBJ2-1
ARQTSANTYNEQF
>TRBV7-6|.|TRBJ2-7
ASSFGAEYYEQY
>TRBV19|TRBD1|TRBJ2-3
ASSIHRDRGPRYAY
>TRBV28|.|TRBJ1-2
ASSLTGFGRGYT
>TRBV3-1|TRBD1|TRBJ1-5
ASSQADRANQPQH
>TRBV7-2|TRBD2|TRBJ2-1
ASSPALAGGGGEQF
>TRBV7-2|TRBD2|TRBJ2-7
ASSHTVGLDNFYEQY
>TRBV25-1|.|TRBJ2-5
ASSESNFQQY
>TRBV20-1|TRBD2|TRBJ2-7
SAERLASYEQY
>TRBV5-1|TRBD1|TRBJ2-5
ASSPDRGGPNEQY
>TRBV19|TRBD2|TRBJ2-3
ASSISWASGKDRYAY
>TRBV29-1|.|TRBJ2-5
SVEAQVREETQY
>TRBV20-1|.|TRBJ1-3
SARDGTLNTIY
>TRBV20-1|.|TRBJ2-7
SARAAGTTYEQY
>TRBV9|.|TRBJ2-7
ASSPPERRGYEQY
>TRBV18|TRBD1|TRBJ1-2
ASSPSPPWTGKDNYGYT